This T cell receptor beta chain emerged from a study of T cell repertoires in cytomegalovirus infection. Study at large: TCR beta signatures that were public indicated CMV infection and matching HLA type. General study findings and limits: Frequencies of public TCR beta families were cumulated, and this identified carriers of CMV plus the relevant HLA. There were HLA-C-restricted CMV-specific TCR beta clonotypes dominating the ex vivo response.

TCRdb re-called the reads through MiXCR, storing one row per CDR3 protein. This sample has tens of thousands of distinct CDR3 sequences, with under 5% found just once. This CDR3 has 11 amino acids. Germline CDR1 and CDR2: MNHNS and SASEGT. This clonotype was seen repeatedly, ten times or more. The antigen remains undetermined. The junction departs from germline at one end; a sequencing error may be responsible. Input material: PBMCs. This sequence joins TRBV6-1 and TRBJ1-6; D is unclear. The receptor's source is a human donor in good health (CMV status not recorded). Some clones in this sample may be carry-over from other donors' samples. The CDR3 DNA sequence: TGTGCCAGCAGAGAAGGTTCACCCCTCCACTTT. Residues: CASREGSPLHF.